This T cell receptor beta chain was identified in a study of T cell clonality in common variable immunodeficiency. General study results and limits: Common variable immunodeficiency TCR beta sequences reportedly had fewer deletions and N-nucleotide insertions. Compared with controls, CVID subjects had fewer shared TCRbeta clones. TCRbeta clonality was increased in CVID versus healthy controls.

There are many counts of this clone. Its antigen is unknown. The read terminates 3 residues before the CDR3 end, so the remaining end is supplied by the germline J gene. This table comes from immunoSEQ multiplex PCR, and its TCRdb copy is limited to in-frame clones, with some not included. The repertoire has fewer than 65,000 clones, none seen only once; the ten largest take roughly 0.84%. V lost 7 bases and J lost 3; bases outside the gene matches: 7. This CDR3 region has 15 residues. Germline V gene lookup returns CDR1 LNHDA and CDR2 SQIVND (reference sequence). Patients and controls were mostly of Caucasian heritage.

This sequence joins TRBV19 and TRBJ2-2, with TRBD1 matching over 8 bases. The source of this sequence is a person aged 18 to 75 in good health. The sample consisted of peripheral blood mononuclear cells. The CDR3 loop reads CASTRGQGDTGELFF. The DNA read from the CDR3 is TGTGCCAGTACCCGCGGACAGGGCGACACCGGGGAG.